The 27 T cell receptor beta chains listed next were all sequenced from one sample in a study of a mutant IDH1 vaccine in newly diagnosed glioma. Time point indicated: week 35, safety follow-up. Topical imiquimod was applied with each vaccine dose, which held 300 ug of mutant IDH1 20-mer peptide. No antigen has been identified for these receptors. Here immunoSEQ multiplex PCR was the method, and the copy in TCRdb shows in-frame clones only, minus some. This sample has some 29,000 clones, with roughly four fifths found just once. Sample: PBMCs, taken from a glioma patient whose treatment included an IDH1 peptide vaccine. The receptors originated from a man in his fifties with glioma.

CDR3 sequence: CASSSPTSGLSYEQYF. The CDR3, as DNA: TGTGCCAGCAGTTCCCCGACTAGCGGGCTCTCCTACGAGCAGTACTTC. V is TRBV27 and J is TRBJ2-7; 10 nucleotides match TRBD2. Unmatched junction bases numbered 6, after V lost 4 bases and J lost 0 bases. The CDR3 loop spans 16 amino acids. Germline V CDR1 and CDR2: MNHEY, SMNVEV (reference sequence).

The J gene is TRBJ1-5, the V gene TRBV27; D is uncertain. The length of the CDR3 is 15 residues. V shed 8 bases and J shed 3 bases, with 17 bases lying between them. Per germline, CDR1 MNHEY and CDR2 SMNVEV (reference sequence). The CDR3 DNA reads as TGTGCCAGCTCACTGGAGGAGGATCTCAATCAGCCCCAGCATTTT. Protein product: CASSLEEDLNQPQHF.

The gene calls are TRBV5-1 and TRBJ2-3; D not certain. Trimming removed 0 bases from V and 0 bases from J, with 5 bases in between. The germline gives CDR1 SGHRS, CDR2 YFSETQ. This CDR3 spans 14 amino acids. The CDR3 coding sequence is TGCGCCAGCAGCTTGGTAAGGAGCACAGATACGCAGTATTTT. As protein: CASSLVRSTDTQYF.

This chain connects TRBV29-1 to TRBJ2-7, with TRBD2 matching 7 bases. In germline, CDR1 is SQVTM, CDR2 ANQGSEA. This CDR3 comprises 13 residues. J gave up 4 bases and V 6 bases, and 9 bases lay outside the gene matches. CDR3 sequence reads: CSVRGSLSYEQYF. For the CDR3, the DNA is TGCAGCGTGCGCGGGAGTCTCTCTTACGAGCAGTACTTC.

V is TRBV5-6 and J is TRBJ2-3, with D uncertain. Trimming shortened V by 0 bases and J by 3 bases, and 17 bases separated the two germline ends. CDR1 and CDR2 from the germline V gene are SGHDT and YYEEEE. The CDR3 runs 17 residues. CDR3 sequence: CASSLVGKGPITDTQYF. The CDR3 coding sequence is TGTGCCAGCAGCTTGGTGGGGAAGGGCCCCATTACAGATACGCAGTATTTT.

The DNA of the CDR3 is TGCAGCGTTAGGGATAATCAAGAGACCCAGTACTTC. This translates into CSVRDNQETQYF. The chain carries TRBV29-1 and TRBJ2-5; D gene unclear. Germline V gene data show CDR1 as SQVTM and CDR2 as ANQGSEA. This CDR3 is 12 amino acids long. Trimming took off 5 bases at V and 2 bases at J, with 9 bases between the two ends.

This chain joins TRBV19 and TRBJ2-2; 7 positions agree with TRBD1. The germline V gene encodes CDR1 LNHDA and CDR2 SQIVND (reference sequence). The CDR3 is made up of 13 amino acids. Germline trimming cut 11 bases from V and 2 bases from J; bases unmatched to any gene: 5. In DNA, the CDR3 is TGTGCCGGCCACAGGGGAAACACCGGGGAGCTGTTTTTT. Amino acids: CAGHRGNTGELFF.

The rearrangement joins TRBV11-3 to TRBJ1-1; no definite D call. CDR1 and CDR2 from the germline V gene are SGHNT and YENEEA. CDR3 size: 12 residues. V lost 5 bases to trimming and J lost 4 bases, with 8 bases between them. The CDR3, as DNA: TGTGCCAGCAGCCCGCGGGGCACTGAAGCTTTCTTT. Encoded protein: CASSPRGTEAFF.

The rearrangement joins TRBV5-1 to TRBJ2-7; possibly TRBD1 for D (5 bases). The V end lost 5 bases, the J end lost 0 bases, and 18 bases lay between the germline ends. This CDR3 contains 16 residues. The V gene's germline CDR1 is SGHRS and CDR2 YFSETQ. The chain's CDR3 is CASRAEGVRSSYEQYF. The CDR3 DNA follows: TGCGCCAGCAGAGCCGAAGGGGTAAGGAGCTCCTACGAGCAGTACTTC.

This chain connects TRBV29-1 to TRBJ2-1, with 10 bases aligning to TRBD2. Trimming took 4 bases from V and 10 from J; bases not matched to a gene: 16. Per germline, CDR1 SQVTM and CDR2 ANQGSEA. CDR3 size: 16 residues. The CDR3 region is CSVVGLAGVIGGEQFF. DNA for the CDR3: TGCAGCGTTGTCGGGCTAGCGGGAGTTATAGGTGGGGAGCAGTTCTTC.

The chain uses TRBV29-1 and TRBJ2-7; possibly TRBD1 for D (6 bases). Per germline, CDR1 SQVTM and CDR2 ANQGSEA. The CDR3 sequence is 12 residues long. The germline V and J ends were trimmed by 6 bases and 2 bases, with 11 bases remaining between them. The CDR3 region has the DNA TGCAGCGTCCGACAGGCAGCCTACGAGCAGTACTTC. Translation gives CSVRQAAYEQYF.

The sample holds a few counts of this clone. The chain recombines TRBV2 with TRBJ2-5; TRBD2 is a possible D gene (5 bases). The germline V gene encodes CDR1 SNHLY and CDR2 FYNNEI. V gave up 3 bases and J gave up 6 bases, with 20 bases separating them. The CDR3 totals 16 residues. The CDR3 DNA reads as TGTGCCAGCAGTGATGACCTTTCAGGAAGCGGTCAGACCCAGTACTTC. Translation gives CASSDDLSGSGQTQYF.

The chain links TRBV11-2 to TRBJ2-7; tentative D call: TRBD2 (6 bases). The V end was cut by 5 bases, the J end by 0 bases, with 20 bases between. This CDR3 contains 17 residues. Per the germline V gene, CDR1 is SGHAT and CDR2 is FQNNGV. CDR3 region: CASSTWVWEANSYEQYF. CDR3 DNA sequence: TGTGCCAGCAGCACTTGGGTTTGGGAGGCCAACTCCTACGAGCAGTACTTC.

The chain recombines TRBV2 with TRBJ2-7, with 11 bases aligning to TRBD2. Germline CDR1 is SNHLY and CDR2 is FYNNEI. Losses at the gene ends were 8 bases for V and 3 bases for J; bases not matched to a gene: 3. This CDR3 is 13 amino acids long. CDR3 protein: CASELAGGYEQYF. As DNA, the CDR3 is TGTGCCAGCGAGCTAGCGGGAGGCTACGAGCAGTACTTC.

The chain is built from TRBV4-1 and TRBJ1-1; weak D call: TRBD1 (5 bases). The CDR3 sequence is 15 residues long. Germline CDR1 MGHRA, CDR2 YSYEKL. The V end was cut by 0 bases, the J end by 8 bases, with 16 bases between. This CDR3 reads CASSQESGRFTEAFF. CDR3 nucleotide sequence: TGCGCCAGCAGCCAAGAATCGGGGCGGTTCACCGAAGCTTTCTTT.

This CDR3 reads CASSRRGGVNQPQHF. Written as DNA, the CDR3 is TGTGCCAGCAGCCGTCGAGGGGGGGTCAATCAGCCCCAGCATTTT. The chain joins TRBV28 to TRBJ1-5; D possibly corresponds to TRBD1 (6 bases). Trimming shortened V by 6 bases and J by 3 bases, and 15 bases separated the two germline ends. This CDR3 has 15 residues. The germline gives CDR1 MDHEN, CDR2 SYDVKM.

The rearrangement uses TRBV2 and TRBJ2-3; 9 bases match TRBD1. Germline V gene sequence: CDR1 SNHLY, CDR2 FYNNEI. The length of the CDR3 is 17 residues. Trimming at V came to 5 bases and at J to 0 bases, leaving 9 bases not matched to a gene. Written as DNA, the CDR3 is TGTGCCAGCAGTTCGGGACAGGGCGGGTTCAGCACAGATACGCAGTATTTT. It translates to CASSSGQGGFSTDTQYF.

The chain joins TRBV6-5 to TRBJ1-2; 7 bases map to TRBD1. V shed 2 bases and J 3 bases; nucleotides not matched to a gene: 3. Germline CDR1 reads MNHEY; CDR2 reads SVGAGI. The CDR3 contains 14 residues. The CDR3 bases are TGTGCCAGCAGTTACAGTCAGGGGGACTATGGCTACACCTTC. Encoded protein: CASSYSQGDYGYTF.

This clone is a singleton in its sample. The rearrangement joins TRBV7-2 to TRBJ2-6; unclear D gene. CDR1 is SGHTA, CDR2 FQGNSA, per germline. The CDR3 loop spans 16 amino acids. Trimming pared 4 bases from V and 0 bases from J, leaving 10 bases between. CDR3 sequence reads: CASSSVGSSGANVLTF. In nucleotides, the CDR3 is TGTGCCAGCAGCTCGGTCGGGTCCTCTGGGGCCAACGTCCTGACTTTC.

The V call is TRBV7-8, the J call TRBJ1-5, with no clear D. CDR1 and CDR2 from the germline V gene are SGHVS and FQNEAQ. The CDR3 spans 15 residues. Trimming took off 2 bases at V and 4 bases at J, with 12 bases between the two ends. The CDR3 region is CASSLRAGTNQPQHF. The CDR3 region has the DNA TGTGCCAGCAGCTTAAGGGCAGGTACGAATCAGCCCCAGCATTTT.

This clone appeared a few times. The V gene is TRBV7-9, the J gene TRBJ2-3; the D gene is possibly TRBD2 (6 bases). The germline CDR1 and CDR2 sequences are SEHNR and FQNEAQ (reference sequence). V lost 3 bases, J lost 5 bases, and 15 bases lay in between. CDR3 length: 15 amino acids. DNA for the CDR3: TGTGCCAGCAGCTTGGCGGGATCTATACAAGATACGCAGTATTTT. Protein sequence: CASSLAGSIQDTQYF.

The chain is built from TRBV29-1 and TRBJ1-2; TRBD1 matches 7 bases. CDR1 is SQVTM and CDR2 is ANQGSEA in the germline V gene. Trimming took 6 bases from V and 0 from J; bases not matched to a gene: 10. There are 15 residues in the CDR3. CDR3 coding DNA: TGCAGCGTCCTCGGGACAGAAGTATCTAACTATGGCTACACCTTC. It encodes CSVLGTEVSNYGYTF.

The CDR3, as DNA: TGTGCCTTTTTCTCCGGGACAGCCGGATACAATGAGCAGTTCTTC. Translation: CAFFSGTAGYNEQFF. The V call is TRBV30, the J call TRBJ2-1, with 7 bases identical to TRBD1. V trimming: 7 bases; J trimming: 4 bases; junction bases outside the gene matches: 13. The germline V gene has CDR1 GTSNPN and CDR2 SVGIG (reference sequence). This CDR3 is built from 15 residues.

The chain links TRBV4-1 to TRBJ1-2, with a tentative D call TRBD1 (5 bases). This CDR3 is built from 15 residues. Trimming took 1 base from V and 8 from J, leaving 17 bases between them. CDR1 MGHRA and CDR2 YSYEKL come from the germline V gene. CDR3 sequence reads: CASSQGSSGIGGYTF. CDR3 nucleotide sequence: TGCGCCAGCAGCCAAGGATCCTCAGGGATTGGCGGCTACACCTTC.

The chain recombines TRBV7-2 with TRBJ1-4; tentative D call: TRBD1 (5 bases). CDR3 size: 15 residues. Germline CDR1 SGHTA, CDR2 FQGNSA. Trimming removed 5 bases at V and 4 bases at J, with 14 bases between. The CDR3 loop reads CASSTGTADNEKLFF. CDR3 coding DNA: TGTGCCAGCAGCACCGGGACCGCTGATAATGAAAAACTGTTTTTT.

V gene TRBV5-5 combines with J gene TRBJ2-4; D might be TRBD1 (6 bases). This CDR3 has 14 amino acids. The V end lost 5 bases, the J end lost 3 bases, and 12 bases lay between the germline ends. Per germline, CDR1 SGHKS and CDR2 YYEKEE (reference sequence). The CDR3 bases are TGTGCCAGCAGGAACCCAGGGGACAAAAACATTCAGTACTTC. It is translated as CASRNPGDKNIQYF.

The rearrangement uses TRBV5-1 and TRBJ2-5; no clear D. CDR3 length equals 14 residues. Trimming shortened V by 4 bases and J by 5 bases, and 15 bases separated the two germline ends. CDR1 SGHRS and CDR2 YFSETQ come from the germline V gene. Here the CDR3 reads CASSPGLKKETQYF. CDR3 DNA: TGCGCCAGCAGCCCGGGCCTTAAGAAGGAGACCCAGTACTTC.